The sequence of this T cell receptor beta chain was determined in a study of identical twins. General observations from the study: One should note that invariant MAIT and iNKT cells could partly confound zero-insertion analyses. Findings depended on cross-sectional statistics rather than tracking the same donors.

About this clonotype: Its specificity is not known.

From germline, CDR1 is WSHSY and CDR2 SAAADI. This CDR3 has 12 residues. V lost 8 bases to trimming and J lost 4 bases; unmatched junction nucleotides: 3. A universal primer site arose from template switching, and cDNA bore unique molecular identifiers. A single record per CDR3 protein comes from TCRdb applying MiXCR to the 5' RACE reads. The data contain a few hundred thousand distinct CDR3 sequences, about 12% of them singletons. Healthy Caucasians supplied all donations. The same specimen was also included in a second study, on yellow fever vaccine responses in identical twins.

Sequencing was performed on CD8+ T cells sorted from blood. This clonotype was obtained from a woman aged 18-35 years in good health. The rearrangement uses TRBV10-2 and TRBJ1-2; 8 positions match TRBD1. The CDR3 DNA reads as TGCGCCAGCCTCGGACAGGGCTATGGCTACACCTTC. Translating it yields CASLGQGYGYTF.